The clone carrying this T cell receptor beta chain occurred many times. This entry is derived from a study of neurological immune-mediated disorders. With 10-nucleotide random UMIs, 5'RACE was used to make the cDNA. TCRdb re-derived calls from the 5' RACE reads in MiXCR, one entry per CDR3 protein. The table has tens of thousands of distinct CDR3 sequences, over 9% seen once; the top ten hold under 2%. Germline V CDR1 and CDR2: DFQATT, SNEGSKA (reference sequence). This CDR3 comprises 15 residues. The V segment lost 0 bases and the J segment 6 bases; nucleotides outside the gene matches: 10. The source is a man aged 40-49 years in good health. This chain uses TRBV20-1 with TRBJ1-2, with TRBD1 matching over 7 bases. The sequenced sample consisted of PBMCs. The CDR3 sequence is CSARDWAGGKDGYTF. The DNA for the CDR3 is TGCAGTGCTAGAGATTGGGCAGGGGGGAAGGATGGCTACACCTTC.